This T cell receptor beta chain was captured by sequencing in a study of cytomegalovirus exposure and HLA in healthy donors. Both 60 Vbeta primers and 13 Jbeta primers went into the PCR. The data were produced by immunoSEQ multiplex PCR, yet TCRdb's version contains in-frame clones alone and is incomplete. The sample has roughly 86,000 clones, under 80% seen once. The CDR3 runs 11 residues. Trimming left V 5 bases short and J 3 bases short, with 7 bases between. The germline V gene has CDR1 GTSNPN and CDR2 SVGIG (reference sequence). Sample: PBMCs. This chain connects TRBV30 to TRBJ1-1; D uncertain. The clonotype was recovered from a man aged 50 to 60 in good health and CMV-seropositive. This CDR3 is CAWGRDTEAFF. CDR3 sequence (DNA): TGTGCCTGGGGGCGGGACACTGAAGCTTTCTTT. Full variable domain (rest looked up from reference TRBV30 and TRBJ1-1): SQTIHQWPATLVQPVGSPLSLECTVEGTSNPNLYWYRQAAGRGLQLLFYSVGIGQISSEVPQNLSASRPQDRQFILSSKKLLLSDSGFYLCAWGRDTEAFFGQGTRLTVV.